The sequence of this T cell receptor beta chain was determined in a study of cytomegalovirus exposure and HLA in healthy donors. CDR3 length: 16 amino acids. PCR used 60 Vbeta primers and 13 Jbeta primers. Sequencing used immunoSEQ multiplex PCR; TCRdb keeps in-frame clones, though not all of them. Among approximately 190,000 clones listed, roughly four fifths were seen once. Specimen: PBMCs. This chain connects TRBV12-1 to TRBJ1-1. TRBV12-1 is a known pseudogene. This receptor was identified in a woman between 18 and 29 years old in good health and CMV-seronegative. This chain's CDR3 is CASSLLGRKTNTEAFF. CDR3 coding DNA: TGTGCCAGCAGCTTACTAGGACGGAAGACTAACACTGAAGCTTTCTTT.